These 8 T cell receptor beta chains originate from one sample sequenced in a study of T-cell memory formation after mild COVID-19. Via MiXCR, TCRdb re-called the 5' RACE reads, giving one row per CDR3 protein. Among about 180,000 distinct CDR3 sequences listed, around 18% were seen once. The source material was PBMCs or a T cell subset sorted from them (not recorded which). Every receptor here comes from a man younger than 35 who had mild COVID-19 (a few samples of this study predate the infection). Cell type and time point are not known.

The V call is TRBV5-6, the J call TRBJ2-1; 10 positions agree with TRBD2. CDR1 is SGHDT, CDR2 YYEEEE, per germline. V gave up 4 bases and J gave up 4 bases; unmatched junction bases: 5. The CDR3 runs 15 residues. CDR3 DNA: TGTGCCAGCAGCGCTGGACTAGCGGTTTACAATGAGCAGTTCTTC. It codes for CASSAGLAVYNEQFF.

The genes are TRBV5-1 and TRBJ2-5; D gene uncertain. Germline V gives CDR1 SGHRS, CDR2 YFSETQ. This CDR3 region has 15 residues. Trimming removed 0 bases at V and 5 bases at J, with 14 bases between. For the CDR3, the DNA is TGCGCCAGCAGCTTGGGGGCAGGCCGACCCGAGACCCAGTACTTC. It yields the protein CASSLGAGRPETQYF.

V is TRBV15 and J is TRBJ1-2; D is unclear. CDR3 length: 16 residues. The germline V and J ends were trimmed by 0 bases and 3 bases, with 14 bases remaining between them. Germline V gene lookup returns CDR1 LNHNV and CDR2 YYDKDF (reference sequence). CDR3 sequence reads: CATSRDLVTEDYGYTF. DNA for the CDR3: TGTGCCACCAGCAGAGATTTAGTCACGGAGGACTATGGCTACACCTTC.

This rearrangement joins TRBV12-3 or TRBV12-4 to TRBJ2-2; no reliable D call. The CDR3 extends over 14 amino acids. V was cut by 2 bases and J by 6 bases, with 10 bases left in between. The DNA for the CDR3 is TGTGCCAGCAGTTTAAGGATAGGGCCCGGGGAGCTGTTTTTT. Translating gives CASSLRIGPGELFF.

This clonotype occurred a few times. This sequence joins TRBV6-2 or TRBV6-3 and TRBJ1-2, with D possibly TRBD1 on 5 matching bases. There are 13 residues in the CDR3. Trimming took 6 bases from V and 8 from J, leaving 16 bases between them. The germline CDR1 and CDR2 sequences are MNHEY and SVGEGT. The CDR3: CASSLREIGGYTF. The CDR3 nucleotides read TGTGCCAGCAGCCTCAGGGAAATAGGCGGCTACACCTTC.

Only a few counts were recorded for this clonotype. The CDR3 spells CASSSSGAQETQYF. CDR3 coding DNA: TGTGCCAGCAGCTCCAGCGGGGCCCAAGAGACCCAGTACTTC. V is TRBV7-2 and J is TRBJ2-5; 7 bases fit TRBD2. Losses at the gene ends were 4 bases for V and 1 base for J; bases not matched to a gene: 3. The germline V gene has CDR1 SGHTA and CDR2 FQGNSA. This CDR3 is built from 14 residues.

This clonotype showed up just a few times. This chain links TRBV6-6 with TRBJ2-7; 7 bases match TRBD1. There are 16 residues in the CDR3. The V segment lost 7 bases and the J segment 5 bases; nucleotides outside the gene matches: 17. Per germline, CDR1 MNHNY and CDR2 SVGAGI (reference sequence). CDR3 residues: CASTSDVGTALNEQYF. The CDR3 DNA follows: TGTGCCAGCACCTCCGATGTCGGGACAGCACTCAACGAGCAGTACTTC.

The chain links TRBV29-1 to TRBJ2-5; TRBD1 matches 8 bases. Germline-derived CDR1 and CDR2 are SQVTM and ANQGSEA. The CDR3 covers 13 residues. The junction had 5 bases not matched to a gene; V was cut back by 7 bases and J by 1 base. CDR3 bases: TGCAGCGCCCGGCAGGGGGCCCAAGAGACCCAGTACTTC. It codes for CSARQGAQETQYF.